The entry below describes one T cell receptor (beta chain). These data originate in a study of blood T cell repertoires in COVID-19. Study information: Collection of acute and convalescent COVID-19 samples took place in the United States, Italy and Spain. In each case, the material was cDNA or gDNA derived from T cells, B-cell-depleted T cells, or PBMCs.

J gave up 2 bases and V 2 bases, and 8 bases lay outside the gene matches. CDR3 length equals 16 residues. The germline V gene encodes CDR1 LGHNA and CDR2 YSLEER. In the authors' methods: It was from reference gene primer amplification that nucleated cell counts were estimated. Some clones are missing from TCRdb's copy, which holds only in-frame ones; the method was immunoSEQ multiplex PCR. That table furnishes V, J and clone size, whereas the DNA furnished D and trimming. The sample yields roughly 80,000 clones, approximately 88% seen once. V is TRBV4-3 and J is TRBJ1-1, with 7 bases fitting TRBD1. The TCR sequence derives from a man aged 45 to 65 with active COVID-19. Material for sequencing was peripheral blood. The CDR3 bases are TGCGCCAGCAGCCAAAGATGGGGACAGCCTAACACTGAAGCTTTCTTT. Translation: CASSQRWGQPNTEAFF.